The clone carrying this T cell receptor (beta chain) was picked up a small number of times. Its matching antigen is unknown. This sample was taken from a study of CD8 T cells in ankylosing spondylitis. Study-level results: Made up of eight highly homologous variants, a TCR beta motif appeared characteristic of ankylosing spondylitis blood.

Libraries of TCR beta came from quantitative 5'-RACE with molecular barcodes. Via MiXCR, TCRdb re-called the 5' RACE reads, giving one row per CDR3 protein. This table has approximately 300,000 distinct CDR3 sequences, 7.5% to 9% appearing once. The sequenced sample was blood, either unsorted or a sorted T cell fraction (not recorded which). The receptor was derived from a male donor with ankylosing spondylitis.

CDR3 in amino acids: CATTPMDAEIYNEQFF. The DNA of the CDR3 is TGTGCCACCACTCCGATGGACGCGGAGATCTACAATGAGCAGTTCTTC. This chain links TRBV15 with TRBJ2-1; no reliable D call. CDR1 is LNHNV and CDR2 is YYDKDF in the germline V gene (reference sequence). The ends were cut back, 7 bases at V and 3 bases at J, with 19 bases in the middle. The CDR3 length is 16 residues.